What follows are 30 T cell receptor beta chains derived from one specimen sequenced in a study of cytomegalovirus exposure and HLA in healthy donors. PCR was performed using 60 Vbeta and 13 Jbeta primers. The assay was immunoSEQ multiplex PCR, and TCRdb's table has in-frame clones only and misses some. The table records some 140,000 clones, around three quarters of them present only once. Input material: PBMCs. These receptors were taken from a man aged 18 to 30 in good health and CMV-seronegative.

The chain has TRBV19 and TRBJ1-2, with 7 bases that match TRBD1. The CDR3 loop spans 13 amino acids. J lost 8 bases, V lost 3 bases, and 6 bases had no gene match. Per germline, CDR1 LNHDA and CDR2 SQIVND (reference sequence). The CDR3 reads CASSMTGSSGYTF. CDR3 coding DNA: TGTGCCAGTAGTATGACAGGGTCGTCCGGCTACACCTTC. The variable domain in full, completed from reference TRBV19 and TRBJ1-2, reads DGGITQSPKYLFRKEGQNVTLSCEQNLNHDAMYWYRQDPGQGLRLIYYSQIVNDFQKGDIAEGYSVSREKKESFPLTVTSAQKNPTAFYLCASSMTGSSGYTFGSGTRLTVV.

This clone has just one count. The chain employs TRBV7-2 and TRBJ1-1; no clear D. This CDR3 has 16 amino acids. Germline CDR1 reads SGHTA; CDR2 reads FQGNSA. Trimming shortened V by 3 bases and J by 5 bases, and 19 bases separated the two germline ends. CDR3 protein: CASSLVAWGRGTEAFF. Here the CDR3 DNA reads TGTGCCAGCAGCTTGGTGGCTTGGGGAAGAGGGACTGAAGCTTTCTTT.

The chain couples TRBV7-8 to TRBJ2-3, with 7 bases fitting TRBD2. Per germline, CDR1 SGHVS and CDR2 FQNEAQ. The CDR3 totals 17 residues. The V and J ends lost 5 bases and 6 bases, in that order; junction bases with no gene match: 17. In DNA form, the CDR3 reads TGTGCCAGCAGCCTTAGCCGGGAGACTAGCTACGTGGATACGCAGTATTTT. Protein product: CASSLSRETSYVDTQYF.

The chain links TRBV2 to TRBJ2-7; 7 nucleotides agree with TRBD1. Germline V CDR1 and CDR2: SNHLY, FYNNEI. V shed 8 bases and J 5 bases; nucleotides not matched to a gene: 6. The CDR3 has 12 amino acids. The CDR3 nucleotides read TGTGCCAGCTCCGACAGGGTCAACGAGCAGTACTTC. Protein product: CASSDRVNEQYF.

This clone was recorded a few times. The chain joins TRBV5-4 to TRBJ2-5; 12 bases line up with TRBD1. Germline CDR1 is SGHNT and CDR2 is YYREEE (reference sequence). CDR3 length equals 16 residues. The V segment lost 3 bases and the J segment 4 bases; nucleotides outside the gene matches: 7. CDR3 loop: CASSSGTGGAGETQYF. CDR3 nucleotides: TGTGCCAGCAGCTCCGGGACAGGGGGCGCGGGAGAGACCCAGTACTTC.

The chain uses TRBV6-5 and TRBJ2-7; D unclear. There are 13 residues in the CDR3. The V and J ends lost 5 bases and 4 bases respectively, with 12 bases between them. The germline CDR1 and CDR2 sequences are MNHEY and SVGAGI. The CDR3 DNA is TGTGCCAGCAGTCCACGGGTCGGATACGAGCAGTACTTC. It encodes CASSPRVGYEQYF.

The chain joins TRBV9 to TRBJ1-1; 9 bases align to TRBD1. Germline loops: CDR1 SGDLS, CDR2 YYNGEE. V dropped 4 bases and J dropped 11; count of bases not matched to a gene: 12. The CDR3 runs 14 residues. The CDR3 region has the DNA TGTGCCAGCAGCAGGGACAGGGCGGGACCGGCGGCTTTCTTT. This codes for CASSRDRAGPAAFF.

The rearrangement joins TRBV13 to TRBJ2-7, with D unresolved. Germline CDR1 reads PRHDT; CDR2 reads FYEKMQ (reference sequence). Trimming shortened V by 0 bases and J by 6 bases, and 15 bases separated the two germline ends. The CDR3 length is 15 residues. Written as DNA, the CDR3 is TGTGCCAGCAGCTTAGGCCTCAAGGTTGGAGCCGAGCAGTACTTC. Amino acid sequence: CASSLGLKVGAEQYF.

The sample holds one count of this clone. This chain uses TRBV7-2 with TRBJ2-5; 10 bases are a match to TRBD2. There are 16 residues in the CDR3. The trim removed 5 bases at V and 5 bases at J, leaving 11 bases unmatched. The germline V gene has CDR1 SGHTA and CDR2 FQGNSA. The CDR3 DNA reads as TGTGCCAGCAGCCCCAAGAAGCTAGCGGGGGTTGAGACCCAGTACTTC. Translation gives CASSPKKLAGVETQYF.

CDR3: CASSLGLGTSIKTQYF. CDR3 DNA sequence: TGCGCCAGCAGCTTGGGTTTGGGGACAAGTATAAAGACCCAGTACTTC. This sequence joins TRBV5-1 and TRBJ2-5; D possibly corresponds to TRBD1 (6 bases). With 0 bases removed from V and 6 bases from J, the gap between germline ends came to 18 bases. This CDR3 is 16 amino acids long. Germline CDR1 and CDR2: SGHRS and YFSETQ.

This clone was found once. The chain recombines TRBV20-1 with TRBJ2-7; D uncertain. The length of the CDR3 is 10 residues. CDR1 and CDR2 (germline): DFQATT, SNEGSKA (reference sequence). Trimming removed 7 bases at V and 7 bases at J, with 11 bases between. The CDR3 DNA reads as TGCAGTGTAGACTTTGGAGAGCAGTACTTC. Protein sequence: CSVDFGEQYF.

This chain links TRBV4-2 with TRBJ1-1; 7 bases fit TRBD1. Trimming took 4 bases from V and 1 from J; bases not matched to a gene: 6. The CDR3 is 15 amino acids. Germline V gene lookup returns CDR1 LGHNA and CDR2 YNFKEQ. The CDR3 DNA follows: TGTGCCAGCAGCCCTTTATGGACAGGGAACACTGAAGCTTTCTTT. This encodes CASSPLWTGNTEAFF.

The chain is built from TRBV29-1 and TRBJ1-1, with 7 bases that match TRBD1. Germline-derived CDR1 and CDR2 are SQVTM and ANQGSEA. CDR3 length: 14 residues. The V gene end was trimmed by 6 bases and the J gene end by 4 bases; junction bases not matched to a gene: 11. The CDR3 DNA sequence: TGCAGCGTAGGACGACAGGGCTTTGTCACTGAAGCTTTCTTT. Its protein product is CSVGRQGFVTEAFF.

There are a few counts of this clone. The chain combines TRBV4-1 with TRBJ2-2; D perhaps matches TRBD2 (6 bases). Trimming shortened V by 4 bases and J by 6 bases, and 12 bases separated the two germline ends. Germline V CDR1 and CDR2: MGHRA, YSYEKL. This CDR3 spans 14 amino acids. The CDR3, as DNA: TGCGCCAGCAGCCGTAGCGGATCCGCCGGGGAGCTGTTTTTT. It translates to CASSRSGSAGELFF.

About this clone itself: An end of the junction differs from the germline gene, which may be a read error. The chain uses TRBV2 and TRBJ1-3; D perhaps matches TRBD1 (6 bases). This CDR3 is 14 amino acids long. The germline CDR1 and CDR2 sequences are SNHLY and FYNNEI. In DNA, the CDR3 is TGTGCCAGCCTAGGAGATATACTCCGGGACACCGTATATTTT. Its translation is CASLGDILRDTVYF.

This clone was counted a few times. The rearrangement links TRBV18 to TRBJ1-1; weak D call: TRBD1 (6 bases). This CDR3 is built from 15 residues. The germline V gene has CDR1 KGHSH and CDR2 LQKENI. V lost 1 base and J 3 bases, leaving 12 bases between the germline ends. The CDR3 sequence: CASSPRTQGDTEAFF. The CDR3 bases are TGTGCCAGCTCACCACGGACACAGGGAGACACTGAAGCTTTCTTT.

The chain employs TRBV30 and TRBJ1-6; D gene ambiguous. Trimming pared 7 bases from V and 4 bases from J, leaving 14 bases between. Germline loops: CDR1 GTSNPN, CDR2 SVGIG (reference sequence). There are 14 residues in the CDR3. DNA of the CDR3: TGTGCCTCTAAGGGAGGACCTTATAATTCACCCCTCCACTTT. This sequence encodes CASKGGPYNSPLHF.

The chain links TRBV6-1 to TRBJ1-5; TRBD1 matches 7 bases. Germline CDR1 is MNHNS and CDR2 is SASEGT. The CDR3 consists of 13 residues. The ends lost 6 bases at V and 9 bases at J; junction bases unmatched: 8. CDR3 sequence (DNA): TGTGCCAGCAGAAGACAGGGAGGAGGGCCCCAGCATTTT. Protein sequence: CASRRQGGGPQHF.

V usage is TRBV7-8 and J usage is TRBJ1-1, with a possible D match to TRBD1 (5 bases). CDR1 is SGHVS and CDR2 is FQNEAQ in the germline V gene. V dropped 7 bases and J dropped 0 bases, with 21 bases sitting between them. CDR3 length equals 17 residues. Here the CDR3 DNA reads TGTGCCAGCACCCCCAGAGGGGCGGGGGTTATGAACACTGAAGCTTTCTTT. This gives the protein CASTPRGAGVMNTEAFF.

The chain recombines TRBV11-2 with TRBJ2-3, with a weak D call TRBD2 (6 bases). The CDR3 runs 15 residues. In germline, CDR1 is SGHAT, CDR2 FQNNGV. V lost 1 base to trimming and J lost 2 bases, with 10 bases between them. CDR3 sequence (DNA): TGTGCCAGCAGCTTAGGGCTAGCGTCCACAGATACGCAGTATTTT. This gives the protein CASSLGLASTDTQYF.

V and J are TRBV7-9 and TRBJ2-7; a possible D gene is TRBD1 (6 bases). This CDR3 spans 12 amino acids. Germline V CDR1 and CDR2: SEHNR, FQNEAQ (reference sequence). Trimming cost V 5 bases and J 4 bases, with 9 bases left between them. The CDR3 nucleotides are TGTGCCAGCAGCCGCGGACAGTACGAGCAGTACTTC. Translation gives CASSRGQYEQYF.

The chain combines TRBV7-8 with TRBJ1-1, with TRBD1 matching over 11 bases. The V and J ends lost 7 bases and 6 bases, in that order; junction bases with no gene match: 7. The length of the CDR3 is 14 residues. Per the germline V gene, CDR1 is SGHVS and CDR2 is FQNEAQ. The CDR3 DNA is TGTGCCAGCACCCGGGACAGGGGGGCTCCTGAAGCTTTCTTT. Encoded protein: CASTRDRGAPEAFF.

The V call is TRBV25-1, the J call TRBJ2-1; 9 bases are a match to TRBD1. Losses at the gene ends were 4 bases for V and 7 bases for J; bases not matched to a gene: 8. CDR3 length equals 15 residues. Germline CDR1 MGHDK, CDR2 SYGVNS. In DNA form, the CDR3 reads TGTGCCAGCAGTGGATCCGGGACAGGGAAGAATGAGCAGTTCTTC. The encoded protein is CASSGSGTGKNEQFF.

This chain uses TRBV6-6 with TRBJ2-5; 10 nucleotides match TRBD1. The CDR3 sequence is 14 residues long. Trimming at V came to 6 bases and at J to 5 bases, leaving 6 bases not matched to a gene. CDR1 and CDR2 from the germline V gene are MNHNY and SVGAGI (reference sequence). The CDR3 region is CASSRQGARETQYF. The CDR3 nucleotides read TGTGCCAGCAGCCGACAGGGGGCAAGGGAGACCCAGTACTTC.

This clone was seen only once. The rearrangement uses TRBV11-2 and TRBJ2-7; 9 bases line up with TRBD2. Germline CDR1 is SGHAT and CDR2 is FQNNGV. This CDR3 contains 16 residues. V trimming: 4 bases; J trimming: 9 bases; junction bases outside the gene matches: 16. In DNA, the CDR3 is TGTGCCAGCAGCTCGAGGCTAGCGGGGTCCCTGTTCCGGCAGTACTTC. This translates into CASSSRLAGSLFRQYF.

The table lists this clone with a few counts. The rearrangement links TRBV5-4 to TRBJ1-1, with 8 bases fitting TRBD1. The CDR3 extends over 15 amino acids. The V and J ends lost 2 bases and 0 bases, in that order; junction bases with no gene match: 3. CDR1 is SGHNT, CDR2 YYREEE, per germline (reference sequence). CDR3 sequence: CASSFWTGLNTEAFF. The CDR3 DNA follows: TGTGCCAGCAGCTTTTGGACAGGGTTGAACACTGAAGCTTTCTTT.

This clone was seen just once. This chain uses TRBV15 with TRBJ1-5; 9 nucleotides align to TRBD1. V trimming: 0 bases; J trimming: 3 bases; junction bases outside the gene matches: 6. Looked up from germline, CDR1 is LNHNV and CDR2 is YYDKDF (reference sequence). The CDR3 sequence is 17 residues long. Here the CDR3 reads CATSRDRGTGPNQPQHF. In DNA, the CDR3 is TGTGCCACCAGCAGAGATCGGGGGACAGGGCCCAATCAGCCCCAGCATTTT.

The chain employs TRBV29-1 and TRBJ2-7; 9 nucleotides line up with TRBD1. J was trimmed by 0 bases and V by 5 bases; bases with no gene match: 5. This CDR3 region has 14 residues. In germline, CDR1 is SQVTM, CDR2 ANQGSEA. The CDR3 loop is CSVLGQGNSYEQYF. As DNA, the CDR3 is TGCAGCGTTCTAGGACAGGGGAACTCCTACGAGCAGTACTTC.

This clone was recorded once. The chain joins TRBV27 to TRBJ1-2; maybe TRBD1 (5 bases). The CDR3 has 12 amino acids. Between the trimmed V and J ends, which lost 10 bases and 6 bases, there was a span of 15 bases. Germline V gene sequence: CDR1 MNHEY, CDR2 SMNVEV (reference sequence). CDR3 nucleotides: TGTGCCATCAAGGTCGGGGGGGATGGCTACACCTTC. Translating it yields CAIKVGGDGYTF.

The chain couples TRBV2 to TRBJ1-6, with 7 bases matching TRBD1. The CDR3 is 15 amino acids. V lost 6 bases and J lost 6; bases outside the gene matches: 8. Germline V lookup: CDR1 SNHLY, CDR2 FYNNEI. The CDR3 is CASSLRGPPNSPLHF. CDR3 coding DNA: TGTGCCAGCAGCCTAAGGGGGCCCCCTAATTCACCCCTCCACTTT.